This TCR beta chain appears in the sequencing data of a study of cytomegalovirus exposure and HLA in healthy donors (dated by TCRdb to about 2017). The study in broad terms: In an earlier analysis of under 600 of the donors, about 270 Gb of sequence data and 90 million to 130 million unique TCR beta sequences from roughly 200 million T cells were reported. An early release that covered roughly 600 HLA-typed donors contained approximately 300 gigabases of sequencing data and tens of millions of unique TCR sequences. Of the roughly 430 genotyped donors, over 65% fell in the genetic ancestry cluster associated with self-reported Caucasian donors. The aim of the study was to test whether cataloging public T cell receptors could identify signatures of past pathogen exposure. The study used immunosequencing to profile the T cell repertoires of under 700 subjects and linked those repertoires to cytomegalovirus serostatus. Besides the first cohort of roughly 700 subjects, a separate validation cohort made up of 120 or so different subjects was used. To predict cytomegalovirus infection status, the study combined high-throughput TCR immunosequencing, statistical association of individual TCRs with disease status, and machine learning. A later analysis re-examined previously published TCR beta repertoires from more than 550 donors and added high-resolution HLA genotyping to investigate patterns of TCR occurrence. In the later analysis, no new phenotypic data were used to find candidate immune exposures; instead, reliance was placed on TCR beta sequences and their occurrence across donors. An earlier analysis of around 540 of the donors applied high-throughput TCR beta sequencing to assess whether each TCR beta V gene segment acted as functional or pseudogenic. Donor age, sex, ethnicity and CMV serostatus were collected together with the repertoire data. A later genetic analysis used genome-wide SNP genotypes for about 65% of the roughly 670 donors, treating that subset as a discovery cohort. All discovery cohort repertoires had been generated on a single sequencing platform. HLA typing covered class I and class II loci at four-digit resolution. The number of typed donors differed by locus: roughly 620-640 for A, B, C, DRB1 and DQB1; some 500 for DQA1; 606 for DPA1; and approximately 450 for DPB1. Four or five DR-DQ haplotypes were handled as single units for association and clustering because linkage in the cohort was strong. On average, approximately 250,000 unique TCR beta nucleotide sequences were sequenced per donor among a few hundred genotyped donors of the cohort, with roughly 18% of those sequences being non-productive. Broader findings and caveats from the paper: Linkage disequilibrium might explain the correlated functional status among segregating V segments, but an unknown experimental factor could not be excluded. A cluster of highly shared sequence variants was judged likely to represent a technical artifact of the sequencing pipeline. A total of roughly 160 TCR beta chains were listed by the study as associated with cytomegalovirus. According to a later genetic analysis, donors in an Asian-associated ancestry cluster had fewer N-insertions in productive TCRs than the roughly 700-donor mean. Assigning TCR associations to individual alleles was difficult when HLA alleles, especially DR and DQ, strongly co-occurred. Because counts were too low, about 15 rarely observed V segments, including chromosome 9 orphons, were left out of the earlier analysis of 587 of the donors. The cohort was sequenced for TCR beta chains only, and without alpha or paired-chain data the features that could be detected were limited. According to a later analysis, parvovirus B19, influenza, CMV and Epstein-Barr virus appeared linked to several top co-occurrence clusters. In a later analysis, most CMV-associated TCR beta chains were found to appear HLA-restricted, with HLA associations seemingly driven largely by CMV exposure. In a later analysis, TCR association rates were found to vary across HLA loci, with the most associated TCRs seen for DRB1 alleles and the fewest for HLA-C alleles. A later genetic analysis associated a missense DCLRE1C variant with V-gene and J-gene trimming of TCR beta chains, and an independent cohort replicated the association. For the cohort, immune exposure information was limited to CMV serostatus. Sequencing depth was assumed to be roughly uniform across donors in the presence/absence analyses, though that assumption may not hold. According to the authors, the approach could potentially be generalized to other disease states and immunological phenotypes. Most TCR sequences were observed very rarely across donors, whereas some public TCRs were present in many individuals. In both the original and validation cohorts, the classifier was reported to diagnose cytomegalovirus status with high specificity and sensitivity. A further reported finding was that TCR beta sequences accurately predicted the HLA-A and HLA-B alleles for most subjects in the first cohort. In a later analysis, HLA-associated TCR beta chains showed more clonal expansion and lower generation probabilities than non-associated chains that were equally common. Some IMGT-functional V segments, including TRBV6-2 and TRBV6-3, could not be distinguished by the 87-base-pair reads and were therefore excluded. A few of the identified cytomegalovirus-associated TCR beta chains were confirmed in vitro to be specific for cytomegalovirus antigens. In an earlier analysis of more than 500 of the donors, most TCR beta V segments appeared in productive rearrangements about 87% or about 30% of the time, broadly matching IMGT annotations. HLA typing was unavailable for some donors at each locus, so association tests used only the typed subset. In a later analysis, some 17,000 TCR beta sequences were associated with specific HLA alleles at a false discovery rate of 0.05.

Spanning cysteine to phenylalanine, the CDR3 consists of 16 amino acids. This entry keeps only the CDR3 DNA: 48 bases, framed from base 1. As encoded in the germline V gene, CDR1 is MNHNS while CDR2 is SASEGT. Trimmed from V: 4 bases; trimmed from J: 1 base; junction bases lacking a gene match: 8. The cohort was made up of about 670 healthy bone marrow donors. At the time of sampling, every cohort member was nominally healthy, though immune exposures that went unrecorded were likely present. The donor was CMV seropositive and belonged to the group of 250 to 350 seropositive cohort members. Each donor provided a peripheral blood sample, and peripheral blood mononuclear cells were used for TCR beta sequencing. Genomic DNA extraction from the blood cell samples was performed with the Qiagen DNeasy Blood Extraction Kit. The receptor library was made with the immunoSEQ multiplex PCR assay. For the multiplex PCR, a mixture combining 60 forward primers for TCR Vbeta segments and 13 reverse primers for TCR Jbeta segments was used. The CDR3 region of rearranged TCR beta genes was amplified from genomic DNA with a multiplex PCR assay. On the Illumina HiSeq System, the amplified TCR beta libraries were sequenced as 87-base-pair reads. Regarding the original processing steps: A later analysis counted around 72 million unique TCR beta chains across the 690 or so repertoires, and some 11 million of these chains were shared by at least two donors. Raw reads were error-corrected and collapsed into unique sequences by a nearest-neighbor algorithm in which closely related sequences were merged to remove PCR and sequencing errors. CDR3 sequences were aligned to IMGT reference sequences to assign V, D and J gene segments. For a sequence to be retained, a match of at least six nucleotides to both a V gene segment and a J gene segment was required. A rearrangement was called productive if the CDR3 had no stop codons and remained in frame with V and J, and every other rearrangement was called non-productive. CDR3 was defined according to IMGT convention as the region running from the second conserved V-encoded cysteine to the conserved J-encoded phenylalanine. Sequences without an unambiguous match to a single V gene segment were excluded from the earlier analysis of a few hundred of the donors. In an earlier analysis of approximately 560 of the donors, a V segment was called functional when productive rearrangements were above 56.7%, and segregating when the standard deviation between donors exceeded 5%. A statistical classification framework was built to diagnose cytomegalovirus status from the catalog of TCR beta chain sequences. In a later analysis, TCR nucleotide sequences were compared against IMGT/GENE-DB human TR gene sequences so that V and J genes could be assigned. The TCRdist pipeline was used in a later analysis to assign CDR3 sequences and most-parsimonious VDJ recombination scenarios. In a later analysis, each TCR beta chain was defined by its CDR3 amino acid sequence together with its V-gene family, and reads without a unique V-gene family were excluded. In a later analysis, approximately 640 highly shared, low-generation-probability nucleotide sequences were removed to address suspected cross-contamination and a sequencing artifact. In a later analysis, a clonal expansion index for each public chain was calculated from normalized within-repertoire ranks of inferred template counts. In a later analysis, generation probabilities were computed with a VDJ recombination model fitted to out-of-frame rearrangements, and the resulting probabilities were checked against IGoR. In a later analysis, hypergeometric tests were used to score TCR-TCR, TCR-HLA and TCR-CMV co-occurrence, with a repertoire-size bias correction applied to TCR pairs. False discovery rates were estimated in a later analysis by permuting HLA or CMV assignments 20 times. A later analysis grouped co-occurring TCRs with DBSCAN, adding TCRdist sequence similarity when clustering within HLA-allele-positive subsets. Repertoires with fewer than 30,000 or more than 120,000 public chains, plus five repertoires with anomalous nucleotide sharing, were excluded from co-occurrence clustering. Entries here come from immuneACCESS through TCRdb and include only in-frame sequences with V and J called. Some clones fail to appear in such tables; in the studies checked, an unresolved V gene covers under half of the shortfall, and the cause of the remainder is unknown. That table is the source of V, J and clone size, and D and trimming were worked out from the DNA. For this sample there are 80,000 to 95,000 clones; about three quarters appear just once. About 15% of the sample lies in the top ten.

As regards this clone: Its recognized antigen is unknown. The sample holds no much larger clone one base away, and base qualities are not on file. The sample contains more than one DNA sequence encoding this CDR3.

This TCR came from a woman in her forties or fifties in good health and CMV-seropositive. The rearrangement joined TRBV6-1 to TRBJ1-1; 8 central bases correspond to TRBD1. The sample taken for sequencing was PBMCs. The CDR3 reads CASSGLPDRGNTEAFF. DNA sequence: TGTGCCAGCAGTGGTCTACCCGACAGGGGGAACACTGAAGCTTTCTTT.